This entry lists 27 T cell receptor beta chains sequenced from one sample in a study of OX40 agonist ivuxolimab in advanced cancers. The table came from immunoSEQ multiplex PCR; TCRdb's copy has only in-frame clones and leaves some out. Of tens of thousands of clones in the sample, roughly nine tenths were seen once. This specimen was CD4+ or CD8+ T cells sorted from blood, taken in a trial of the OX40 agonist ivuxolimab. The source of these receptors is an adult with an advanced solid tumor such as melanoma, head and neck, liver or kidney cancer.

The rearrangement uses TRBV19 and TRBJ1-4, with a possible D match to TRBD1 (5 bases). V was trimmed by 6 bases and J by 8 bases, leaving 13 bases between them. The CDR3 sequence is 13 residues long. Germline CDR1 LNHDA, CDR2 SQIVND (reference sequence). This chain's CDR3 is CASRGRGQEKLFF. DNA for the CDR3: TGTGCCAGTAGAGGTAGGGGCCAAGAAAAACTGTTTTTT. The full variable domain, its missing parts supplied by reference TRBV19 and TRBJ1-4, is DGGITQSPKYLFRKEGQNVTLSCEQNLNHDAMYWYRQDPGQGLRLIYYSQIVNDFQKGDIAEGYSVSREKKESFPLTVTSAQKNPTAFYLCASRGRGQEKLFFGSGTQLSVL.

The chain carries TRBV4-1 and TRBJ2-3, with D possibly TRBD2 on 5 matching bases. V was clipped by 3 bases and J by 3 bases, with 19 bases between them. The CDR3 totals 17 residues. The V gene's germline CDR1 is MGHRA and CDR2 YSYEKL. CDR3 sequence (DNA): TGCGCCAGCAGCCAGCCCTCCCTAGCTCGGGGAACAGATACGCAGTATTTT. Protein sequence: CASSQPSLARGTDTQYF.

The V call is TRBV27, the J call TRBJ2-7; 9 nucleotides agree with TRBD1. CDR3 length: 16 amino acids. J gave up 0 bases and V 2 bases, and 5 bases lay outside the gene matches. CDR1 is MNHEY and CDR2 is SMNVEV in the germline V gene (reference sequence). Here the CDR3 DNA reads TGTGCCAGCAGTTTAGCCGGGACAGGGTTCTCCTACGAGCAGTACTTC. As protein: CASSLAGTGFSYEQYF.

This clone was counted a single time. This chain uses TRBV25-1 with TRBJ1-1; 8 nucleotides agree with TRBD1. The CDR3 is 13 residues long. The ends lost 2 bases at V and 8 bases at J; junction bases unmatched: 4. Per the germline V gene, CDR1 is MGHDK and CDR2 is SYGVNS. CDR3 nucleotide sequence: TGTGCCAGCAGTGAAGGCGACAGGGGCGAAGCTTTCTTT. Protein product: CASSEGDRGEAFF.

The chain combines TRBV6-1 with TRBJ1-2; 7 nucleotides align to TRBD1. The germline V gene has CDR1 MNHNS and CDR2 SASEGT. This CDR3 has 13 amino acids. After removal of 10 bases from V and 4 bases from J, the junction contained 9 bases not matched to a gene. The CDR3 DNA follows: TGTGCCACCACTAGGGGGCACGTCTATGGCTACACCTTC. This codes for CATTRGHVYGYTF.

The V call is TRBV4-1, the J call TRBJ1-5, with D possibly TRBD1 on 5 matching bases. Looked up from germline, CDR1 is MGHRA and CDR2 is YSYEKL. V was pared by 0 bases and J by 9 bases, with 18 bases between. The CDR3 sequence is 16 residues long. The CDR3 loop reads CASSQEARALSAPQHF. The CDR3, as DNA: TGCGCCAGCAGCCAAGAGGCCAGGGCGCTATCCGCGCCCCAGCATTTT.

The rearrangement uses TRBV10-3 and TRBJ1-2; unclear D gene. V lost 7 bases and J lost 4, with 10 bases in between. The germline V gene encodes CDR1 ENHRY and CDR2 SYGVKD. The CDR3 runs to 12 residues. CDR3 protein: CAITELGYGYTF. The CDR3 DNA is TGTGCCATCACGGAGTTGGGCTATGGCTACACCTTC.

The chain joins TRBV18 to TRBJ2-3, with D perhaps TRBD1 or TRBD2 (6 bases each). This CDR3 contains 14 residues. The germline CDR1 and CDR2 sequences are KGHSH and LQKENI. V was cut by 6 bases and J by 4 bases, with 14 bases left in between. The CDR3 loop reads CASSAGGSADTQYF. The CDR3 DNA is TGTGCCAGCTCGGCCGGGGGCAGCGCAGATACGCAGTATTTT.

The chain links TRBV5-4 to TRBJ2-2, with TRBD1 identical over 8 bases. Trimming removed 4 bases from V and 6 bases from J; junction bases left unmatched: 11. Germline V gene data show CDR1 as SGHNT and CDR2 as YYREEE (reference sequence). This CDR3 region has 16 residues. The CDR3 nucleotides are TGTGCCAGCAGCCCGCGGACAGGGTACTTGGCCGGGGAGCTGTTTTTT. Translation: CASSPRTGYLAGELFF. Supplemented by reference TRBV5-4 and TRBJ2-2, the full variable domain reads ETGVTQSPTHLIKTRGQQVTLRCSSQSGHNTVSWYQQALGQGPQFIFQYYREEENGRGNFPPRFSGLQFPNYSSELNVNALELDDSALYLCASSPRTGYLAGELFFGEGSRLTVL.

V is TRBV6-5 and J is TRBJ1-6, with a tentative D call TRBD1 (5 bases). Per germline, CDR1 MNHEY and CDR2 SVGAGI. The ends were cut back, 4 bases at V and 6 bases at J, with 13 bases in the middle. The CDR3 is 15 residues long. CDR3 sequence reads: CASSLSGLSNSPLHF. The CDR3 region has the DNA TGTGCCAGCAGTTTATCGGGACTCAGTAATTCACCCCTCCACTTT.

The genes are TRBV19 and TRBJ1-4; 9 nucleotides match TRBD1. The CDR3 has 14 amino acids. V lost 4 bases and J lost 10; bases outside the gene matches: 7. Germline V gives CDR1 LNHDA, CDR2 SQIVND (reference sequence). CDR3 DNA: TGTGCCAGTAGTACCGGGACAGGGTTGCGAAAACTGTTTTTT. The encoded protein is CASSTGTGLRKLFF. Full variable domain (missing parts from reference TRBV19 and TRBJ1-4): DGGITQSPKYLFRKEGQNVTLSCEQNLNHDAMYWYRQDPGQGLRLIYYSQIVNDFQKGDIAEGYSVSREKKESFPLTVTSAQKNPTAFYLCASSTGTGLRKLFFGSGTQLSVL.

The chain couples TRBV15 to TRBJ1-3, with a tentative D call TRBD1 (5 bases). Germline V gene lookup returns CDR1 LNHNV and CDR2 YYDKDF (reference sequence). The CDR3 runs 17 residues. Trimming pared 1 base from V and 4 bases from J, leaving 17 bases between. The CDR3 DNA sequence: TGTGCCACCAGCAGAGCCGGGACGGGGGTATCGGGAAACACCATATATTTT. The encoded protein is CATSRAGTGVSGNTIYF.

The chain recombines TRBV2 with TRBJ1-1, with 9 bases that match TRBD1. The germline V gene encodes CDR1 SNHLY and CDR2 FYNNEI. The CDR3 contains 13 residues. The junction had 7 bases not matched to a gene; V was cut back by 6 bases and J by 8 bases. CDR3 sequence (DNA): TGTGCCAGCAGCCGCACGACAGGGGGGGAAGCTTTCTTT. Protein: CASSRTTGGEAFF.

The J gene is TRBJ1-1, the V gene TRBV11-3; D gene uncertain. V lost 0 bases and J lost 2, with 4 bases in between. The V gene's germline CDR1 is SGHNT and CDR2 YENEEA. The CDR3 runs to 13 residues. Here the CDR3 reads CASSLDRNTEAFF. CDR3 nucleotide sequence: TGTGCCAGCAGCTTAGACAGAAACACTGAAGCTTTCTTT.

This chain uses TRBV2 with TRBJ1-1; D is uncertain. CDR3 length equals 12 residues. Trimming left V 7 bases short and J 6 bases short, with 12 bases between. The V gene's germline CDR1 is SNHLY and CDR2 FYNNEI. The CDR3 here is CASIRTVSEAFF. For the CDR3, the DNA is TGTGCCAGCATCAGAACGGTTTCTGAAGCTTTCTTT.

The chain uses TRBV6-5 and TRBJ1-6; no definite D call. The length of the CDR3 is 15 residues. Trimming removed 6 bases at V and 0 bases at J, with 9 bases between. Germline CDR1 and CDR2: MNHEY and SVGAGI. The DNA of the CDR3 is TGTGCCAGCAGCCCCCCTCGCTCCTATAATTCACCCCTCCACTTT. This codes for CASSPPRSYNSPLHF.

The chain recombines TRBV21-1 with TRBJ1-2. TRBV21-1 is shown as a pseudogene. The CDR3 has 13 residues. The CDR3 is CASTAVLNYGYTF. The CDR3 bases are TGTGCCAGCACTGCGGTACTCAACTATGGCTACACCTTC.

This chain uses TRBV9 with TRBJ2-3; 8 bases agree with TRBD2. In germline, CDR1 is SGDLS, CDR2 YYNGEE. Unmatched junction bases numbered 7, after V lost 6 bases and J lost 1 base. The CDR3 sequence is 15 residues long. This CDR3 is CASTNPRGGTDTQYF. In nucleotides, the CDR3 is TGTGCCAGCACCAATCCGCGGGGGGGCACAGATACGCAGTATTTT. The entire variable domain, with the rest obtained from reference TRBV9 and TRBJ2-3, is as follows: DSGVTQTPKHLITATGQRVTLRCSPRSGDLSVYWYQQSLDQGLQFLIQYYNGEERAKGNILERFSAQQFPDLHSELNLSSLELGDSALYFCASTNPRGGTDTQYFGPGTRLTVL.

This rearrangement joins TRBV5-4 to TRBJ2-3, with D possibly being TRBD2 (6 bases). CDR1 and CDR2 (germline): SGHNT, YYREEE (reference sequence). The CDR3 covers 17 residues. Between the trimmed V and J ends, which lost 4 bases and 1 base, there was a span of 19 bases. The CDR3 DNA follows: TGTGCCAGCAGCCCGGGGCTGCGGGGTGGGGGCACAGATACGCAGTATTTT. Residues: CASSPGLRGGGTDTQYF.

V is TRBV2 and J is TRBJ2-7; 8 nucleotides line up with TRBD1. The CDR3 length is 15 residues. The V gene end was trimmed by 7 bases and the J gene end by 0 bases; junction bases not matched to a gene: 8. CDR1 and CDR2 (germline): SNHLY, FYNNEI. The CDR3 here is CASTGQGRISYEQYF. DNA of the CDR3: TGTGCCAGCACCGGACAGGGTCGTATCTCCTACGAGCAGTACTTC.

This sequence joins TRBV14 and TRBJ2-1, with 12 bases that match TRBD2. Germline-derived CDR1 and CDR2 are SGHDN and FVKESK. The J segment lost 9 bases and the V segment lost 4 bases, leaving 4 bases of the junction unmatched. The CDR3 totals 14 residues. The CDR3 protein is CASSRGLAGFEQFF. The CDR3 DNA sequence: TGTGCCAGCAGCCGCGGACTAGCGGGGTTTGAGCAGTTCTTC.

The chain has TRBV30 and TRBJ2-3; D may be TRBD2 (7 bases). V was cut by 2 bases and J by 2 bases, with 11 bases left in between. This CDR3 region has 14 residues. Germline V gene lookup returns CDR1 GTSNPN and CDR2 SVGIG (reference sequence). CDR3 amino acids: CAWSRGGVTDTQYF. The CDR3 coding sequence is TGTGCCTGGAGTAGGGGGGGAGTCACAGATACGCAGTATTTT.

This clone has a single count. The V and J genes are TRBV18 and TRBJ1-3; perhaps TRBD1 as D (6 bases). Germline V gives CDR1 KGHSH, CDR2 LQKENI. Trimming took off 0 bases at V and 7 bases at J, with 13 bases between the two ends. The CDR3 length is 15 residues. The chain's CDR3 is CASSPPNRVENTIYF. The CDR3 DNA sequence: TGTGCCAGCTCACCACCGAACAGGGTGGAGAACACCATATATTTT.

The chain employs TRBV19 and TRBJ2-7; D tentatively fits TRBD1 or TRBD2 (6 bases each). V dropped 9 bases and J dropped 2 bases, with 14 bases sitting between them. Germline loops: CDR1 LNHDA, CDR2 SQIVND (reference sequence). This CDR3 is built from 13 residues. The CDR3 sequence is CASSLRGAYEQYF. For the CDR3, the DNA is TGTGCCAGCTCACTGAGGGGGGCCTACGAGCAGTACTTC.

The chain combines TRBV18 with TRBJ1-1, with D possibly matching TRBD1 (5 bases). This CDR3 has 12 amino acids. In germline, CDR1 is KGHSH, CDR2 LQKENI. Trimming removed 6 bases from V and 11 bases from J, with 16 bases in between. CDR3 sequence: CASSPGDPLAFF. CDR3 nucleotides: TGTGCCAGCTCCCCCGGGGACCCTCTCGCTTTCTTT.

This sequence joins TRBV7-9 and TRBJ2-1; D is unresolved. The V and J ends lost 1 base and 7 bases respectively, with 5 bases between them. Germline V lookup: CDR1 SEHNR, CDR2 FQNEAQ (reference sequence). This CDR3 contains 12 residues. CDR3: CASSLVQNEQFF. The CDR3 nucleotides read TGTGCCAGCAGCTTAGTGCAGAATGAGCAGTTCTTC.

This clone came up once. J is TRBJ2-3 and V is TRBV27; D gene uncertain. V gave up 6 bases and J gave up 1 base, with 14 bases separating them. The CDR3 length is 15 residues. Germline V gives CDR1 MNHEY, CDR2 SMNVEV (reference sequence). The CDR3 DNA reads as TGTGCCAGCAGACCCGAGTCCGCCGGCACAGATACGCAGTATTTT. This sequence encodes CASRPESAGTDTQYF.